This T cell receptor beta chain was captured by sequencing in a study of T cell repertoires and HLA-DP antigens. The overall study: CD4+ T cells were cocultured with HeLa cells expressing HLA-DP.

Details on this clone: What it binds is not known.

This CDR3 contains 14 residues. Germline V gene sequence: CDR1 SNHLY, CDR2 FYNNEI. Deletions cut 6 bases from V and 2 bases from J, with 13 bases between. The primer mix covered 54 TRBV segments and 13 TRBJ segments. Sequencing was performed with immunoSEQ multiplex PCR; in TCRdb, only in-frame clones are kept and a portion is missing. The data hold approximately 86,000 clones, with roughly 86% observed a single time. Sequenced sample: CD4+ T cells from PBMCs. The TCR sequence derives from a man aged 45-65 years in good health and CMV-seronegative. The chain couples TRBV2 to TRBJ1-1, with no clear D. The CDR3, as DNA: TGTGCCAGCAGGGGATGGACTGGAAACACTGAAGCTTTCTTT. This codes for CASRGWTGNTEAFF.